This entry describes one T cell receptor beta chain. Its specificity is unknown. The germline V gene encodes CDR1 SGHNT and CDR2 YYREEE (reference sequence). The CDR3 contains 16 residues. This sample is drawn from a study of cytomegalovirus exposure and HLA in healthy donors. The PCR ran on 60 Vbeta and 13 Jbeta primers. TCRdb's copy holds only in-frame clones and misses some; the assay was immunoSEQ multiplex PCR. The data contain roughly 120,000 clones, 75% to 85% of them singletons. Points from the study as a whole: On later analysis, the bulk of CMV-associated TCR beta chains appeared to be HLA-restricted. Later work associated fewer than 20,000 TCR beta sequences with HLA alleles at 0.05 false discovery rate.

The source of this sequence is a male donor in good health and CMV-seronegative. Sequences were obtained from PBMCs. V is TRBV5-4 and J is TRBJ2-5; 13 nucleotides agree with TRBD2. The J call may not be correct, given that the DNA end is closer to TRBJ2-7. The DNA of the CDR3 is TGTGCCAGCAGCTCGCGGACTAGCGGGAGTTCCCCCGAGCAGTACTTC. It yields the protein CASSSRTSGSSPEQYF.